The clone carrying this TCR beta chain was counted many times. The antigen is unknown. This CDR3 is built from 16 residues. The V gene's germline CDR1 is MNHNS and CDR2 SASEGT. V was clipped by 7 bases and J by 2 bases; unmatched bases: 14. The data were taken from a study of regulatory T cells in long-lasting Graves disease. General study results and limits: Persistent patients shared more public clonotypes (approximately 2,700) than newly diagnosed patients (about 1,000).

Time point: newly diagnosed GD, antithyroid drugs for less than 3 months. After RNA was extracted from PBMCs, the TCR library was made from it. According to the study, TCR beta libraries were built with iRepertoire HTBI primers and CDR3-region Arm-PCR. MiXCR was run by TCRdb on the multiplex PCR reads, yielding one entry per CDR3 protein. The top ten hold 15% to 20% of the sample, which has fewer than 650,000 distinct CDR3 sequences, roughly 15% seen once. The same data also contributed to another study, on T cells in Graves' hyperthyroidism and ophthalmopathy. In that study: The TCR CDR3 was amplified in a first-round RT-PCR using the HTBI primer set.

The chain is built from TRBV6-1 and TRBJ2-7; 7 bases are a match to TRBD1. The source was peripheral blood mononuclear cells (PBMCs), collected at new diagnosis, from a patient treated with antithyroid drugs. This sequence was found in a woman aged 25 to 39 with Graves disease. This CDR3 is CASIRTWDSSTYEQYF. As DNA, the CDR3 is TGTGCCAGCATCAGAACGTGGGACAGCTCCACCTACGAGCAGTACTTC.